The 11 T cell receptor beta chains listed next were all sequenced from one sample in a study of OX40 agonist ivuxolimab in advanced cancers. Using immunoSEQ multiplex PCR, the repertoire was profiled, and TCRdb retains in-frame clones only, with some absent. The sample consists of approximately 77,000 clones, 84% of them appearing once. The sample in question was CD4+ or CD8+ T cells sorted from blood, obtained in a trial of the OX40 agonist ivuxolimab. The receptors here all came from an adult with an advanced solid tumor such as melanoma, head and neck, liver or kidney cancer.

The chain joins TRBV7-9 to TRBJ1-4, with 7 bases fitting TRBD1. Germline CDR1 is SEHNR and CDR2 is FQNEAQ (reference sequence). The J segment lost 4 bases and the V segment lost 7 bases, leaving 6 bases of the junction unmatched. CDR3 length equals 14 residues. The CDR3 sequence is CASNLGQSNEKLFF. DNA for the CDR3: TGTGCCAGCAACCTGGGACAGAGTAATGAAAAACTGTTTTTT.

The chain employs TRBV6-1 and TRBJ1-1, with D uncertain. The ends were cut back, 2 bases at V and 1 base at J, with 14 bases in the middle. This CDR3 comprises 16 residues. In germline, CDR1 is MNHNS, CDR2 SASEGT. CDR3 loop: CASSELAGLRNTEAFF. The CDR3 coding sequence is TGTGCCAGCAGTGAACTGGCAGGTTTGAGGAACACTGAAGCTTTCTTT.

V gene TRBV7-2 combines with J gene TRBJ2-2; D possibly corresponds to TRBD1 (5 bases). Trimming took 5 bases from V and 5 from J, leaving 9 bases between them. The CDR3 loop spans 13 amino acids. Germline V CDR1 and CDR2: SGHTA, FQGNSA. The CDR3 protein is CASSPGQTGELFF. The CDR3 DNA sequence: TGTGCCAGCAGCCCTGGACAAACCGGGGAGCTGTTTTTT.

This chain connects TRBV28 to TRBJ1-2, with 12 positions matching TRBD1. Germline values: CDR1 MDHEN, CDR2 SYDVKM. The V and J ends lost 3 bases and 5 bases, in that order; junction bases with no gene match: 13. The CDR3 covers 18 residues. CDR3 in DNA: TGTGCCAGCAGTTTCCCCCAGATGGGACAGGGGGCAGGGTATGGCTACACCTTC. It yields the protein CASSFPQMGQGAGYGYTF.

In regard to this clone: Germline and junction disagree at one end, which may indicate a read error. The chain employs TRBV7-7 and TRBJ2-1; D unclear. CDR1 and CDR2 from the germline V gene are SSHAT and FNYEAQ (reference sequence). The CDR3 totals 12 residues. This CDR3 reads CASSLGDGEQFF. The CDR3 DNA reads TGTGCTAGCAGCTTAGGTGACGGTGAGCAGTTCTTC.

The rearrangement uses TRBV5-5 and TRBJ1-5; no clear D. Germline CDR1 is SGHKS and CDR2 is YYEKEE (reference sequence). The V and J ends lost 0 bases and 0 bases respectively, with 10 bases between them. This CDR3 comprises 16 residues. CDR3 residues: CASSLALGGSNQPQHF. The CDR3 nucleotides are TGTGCCAGCAGCTTGGCGTTAGGAGGTAGCAATCAGCCCCAGCATTTT.

In this sample, this clone turned up once. This sequence joins TRBV28 and TRBJ2-7; a weak D match, TRBD1 (5 bases). Trimming removed 10 bases from V and 3 bases from J, with 10 bases in between. CDR1 is MDHEN and CDR2 is SYDVKM in the germline V gene. This CDR3 comprises 11 residues. The CDR3 coding sequence is TGTGCCACCAGGGATATCTACGAGCAGTACTTC. This translates into CATRDIYEQYF.

This clone was detected only a few times. This chain links TRBV4-1 with TRBJ1-1, with D unresolved. CDR3 length: 16 amino acids. Germline V gene sequence: CDR1 MGHRA, CDR2 YSYEKL. V was trimmed by 6 bases and J by 1 base, leaving 18 bases between them. CDR3 protein: CASSLGSGWRNTEAFF. As DNA, the CDR3 is TGCGCCAGCAGTCTAGGGAGTGGGTGGAGGAACACTGAAGCTTTCTTT.

The V and J genes are TRBV5-4 and TRBJ1-1; D gene ambiguous. CDR1 and CDR2 (germline): SGHNT, YYREEE (reference sequence). V lost 4 bases and J lost 0, with 16 bases in between. The CDR3 is 16 amino acids. The DNA of the CDR3 is TGTGCCAGCAGCGCGCAAGCGTCGGCAATGAACACTGAAGCTTTCTTT. Translation gives CASSAQASAMNTEAFF.

This chain joins TRBV11-2 and TRBJ2-2, with 8 bases that match TRBD2. The trim removed 5 bases at V and 2 bases at J, leaving 10 bases unmatched. The V gene's germline CDR1 is SGHAT and CDR2 FQNNGV. This CDR3 has 17 amino acids. CDR3 nucleotides: TGTGCCAGCAGCCTATTTCGGGAGGGCCTTAACACCGGGGAGCTGTTTTTT. It yields the protein CASSLFREGLNTGELFF.

The chain links TRBV6-1 to TRBJ2-7, with D possibly matching TRBD2 (6 bases). The CDR3 is 16 residues long. The germline gives CDR1 MNHNS, CDR2 SASEGT. V dropped 4 bases and J dropped 5 bases, with 21 bases sitting between them. Here the CDR3 DNA reads TGTGCCAGCAGTGGACGGACGACTAGAGTGGGCCACGAGCAGTACTTC. The encoded protein is CASSGRTTRVGHEQYF.